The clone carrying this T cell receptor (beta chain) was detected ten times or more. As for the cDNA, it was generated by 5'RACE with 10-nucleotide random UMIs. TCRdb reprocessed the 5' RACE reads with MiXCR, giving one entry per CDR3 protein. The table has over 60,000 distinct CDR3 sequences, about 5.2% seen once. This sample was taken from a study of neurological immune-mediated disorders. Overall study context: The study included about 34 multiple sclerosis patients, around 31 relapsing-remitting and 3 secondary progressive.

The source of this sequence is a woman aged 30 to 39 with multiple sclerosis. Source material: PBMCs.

The CDR3 DNA sequence: TGTGCCAGCAGCGCTGGGACTAGCGGGGAGACCCAGTACTTC. Its protein is CASSAGTSGETQYF. This chain links TRBV9 with TRBJ2-5; TRBD2 matches 12 bases. The junction had 2 bases not matched to a gene; V was cut back by 3 bases and J by 5 bases. Germline CDR1 SGDLS, CDR2 YYNGEE. The CDR3 covers 14 residues.